Each of the 2 T cell receptor beta chains below was sequenced from the same sample in a study of blood T cell repertoires in COVID-19 (dated by TCRdb to about 2020). The library relied on the immunoSEQ multiplex PCR assay. What TCRdb holds here is the immuneACCESS table cut down to in-frame rearrangements. Part of the clones is not present; checked against another copy, under half of the missing clones reflect an unresolved V gene, and the others are unexplained. In this sample the table shows 180,000 or so clones, 90% of which occur a single time. Of the sample, 0.62% falls within the top ten clones. The specimen sequenced was peripheral blood. The origin of the receptors is a man in his fifties or sixties with acute or convalescent COVID-19.

The rearrangement joins TRBV19 to TRBJ1-5; 9 nucleotides match TRBD1. The trim removed 10 bases at V and 2 bases at J, leaving 9 bases unmatched. The CDR3 loop spans 15 amino acids. Germline values: CDR1 LNHDA, CDR2 SQIVND (reference sequence). The CDR3 bases are TGTGCCACCAAAGCCGGGACAGGGCGCAATCAGCCCCAGCATTTT. Protein product: CATKAGTGRNQPQHF.

The rearrangement links TRBV19 to TRBJ1-4; D is possibly TRBD1 (6 bases). Germline-derived CDR1 and CDR2 are LNHDA and SQIVND (reference sequence). Trimming took 6 bases from V and 3 from J, leaving 17 bases between them. The CDR3 sequence is 16 residues long. CDR3 nucleotides: TGTGCCAGTAGACCGACAGGAAGGCAGGCTAATGAAAAACTGTTTTTT. Translated: CASRPTGRQANEKLFF.